Presented here are 30 T cell receptor beta chains from one specimen sequenced in a study of cytomegalovirus exposure and HLA in healthy donors. The PCR ran on 60 Vbeta and 13 Jbeta primers. Sequencing used immunoSEQ multiplex PCR; TCRdb keeps in-frame clones, though not all of them. The sample includes about 160,000 clones, 78% of them seen just once. Sequenced sample: PBMCs. The receptors were gathered from a male donor in good health and CMV-seronegative.

The chain joins TRBV9 to TRBJ2-2; 8 bases are a match to TRBD1. The V gene end was trimmed by 4 bases and the J gene end by 1 base; junction bases not matched to a gene: 3. The CDR3 loop spans 15 amino acids. CDR1 and CDR2 from the germline V gene are SGDLS and YYNGEE. The CDR3 sequence is CASSPGQENTGELFF. CDR3 bases: TGTGCCAGCAGCCCGGGACAGGAGAACACCGGGGAGCTGTTTTTT.

CDR3 coding DNA: TGTGCCAGCAGCGTAGGAGAAGGCGGGAGGAGCTCCTACGAGCAGTACTTC. Its translation: CASSVGEGGRSSYEQYF. J is TRBJ2-7 and V is TRBV9; 8 bases agree with TRBD2. Germline-derived CDR1 and CDR2 are SGDLS and YYNGEE. V dropped 0 bases and J dropped 0; count of bases not matched to a gene: 8. This CDR3 region has 17 residues.

The chain uses TRBV19 and TRBJ1-5; 9 positions agree with TRBD1. The germline gives CDR1 LNHDA, CDR2 SQIVND (reference sequence). Trimming removed 5 bases from V and 7 bases from J; junction bases left unmatched: 9. The CDR3 loop spans 15 amino acids. The CDR3 loop is CASSLNRDRAQPQHF. As DNA, the CDR3 is TGTGCCAGTAGTCTAAACCGGGACAGGGCCCAGCCCCAGCATTTT.

The chain carries TRBV6-1 and TRBJ2-1; 10 positions match TRBD1. V was clipped by 2 bases and J by 5 bases; unmatched bases: 6. The V gene's germline CDR1 is MNHNS and CDR2 SASEGT. This CDR3 is built from 16 residues. This CDR3 reads CASSEISGQGHNEQFF. CDR3 bases: TGTGCCAGCAGTGAAATTTCGGGACAGGGGCACAATGAGCAGTTCTTC.

The chain uses TRBV11-2 and TRBJ2-7; TRBD2 agrees at 8 bases. The CDR3 covers 14 residues. Germline assignment: CDR1 SGHAT and CDR2 FQNNGV. V lost 6 bases, J lost 0 bases, and 4 bases stayed unmatched. CDR3 nucleotide sequence: TGTGCCAGCAGACTGGGACTAGTCTCCTACGAGCAGTACTTC. This sequence encodes CASRLGLVSYEQYF.

The V and J genes are TRBV7-2 and TRBJ2-1; 7 nucleotides agree with TRBD2. Germline CDR1 is SGHTA and CDR2 is FQGNSA. The CDR3 consists of 14 residues. V was clipped by 0 bases and J by 10 bases; unmatched bases: 6. As DNA, the CDR3 is TGTGCCAGCAGCTTAGCCCTACCGGGACTAGAGCAGTTCTTC. It specifies CASSLALPGLEQFF.

The rearrangement joins TRBV11-2 to TRBJ1-6; 7 bases match TRBD1. The V gene's germline CDR1 is SGHAT and CDR2 FQNNGV. This CDR3 has 16 residues. The V segment lost 2 bases and the J segment 8 bases; nucleotides outside the gene matches: 9. The CDR3 DNA sequence: TGTGCCAGCAGCTTACCTCCAGGGGGGATACATTCACCCCTCCACTTT. Translating gives CASSLPPGGIHSPLHF.

The chain is built from TRBV7-2 and TRBJ1-2; 7 bases align to TRBD1. CDR1 and CDR2 (germline): SGHTA, FQGNSA. The V gene end was trimmed by 5 bases and the J gene end by 2 bases; junction bases not matched to a gene: 5. This CDR3 is built from 14 residues. DNA of the CDR3: TGTGCCAGCAGCAACCTGGGACAGAACTATGGCTACACCTTC. Its protein is CASSNLGQNYGYTF.

The chain couples TRBV10-3 to TRBJ2-3, with D perhaps matching TRBD1 (5 bases). With 0 bases removed from V and 10 bases from J, the gap between germline ends came to 8 bases. CDR1 is ENHRY and CDR2 is SYGVKD in the germline V gene. The CDR3 extends over 12 amino acids. The CDR3 loop reads CAISESTGPQYF. DNA of the CDR3: TGTGCCATCAGTGAGTCAACAGGCCCGCAGTATTTT.

The gene calls are TRBV5-6 and TRBJ1-6, with 7 bases lining up with TRBD1. This CDR3 contains 14 residues. With 3 bases clipped from V and 8 bases from J, the junction kept 5 bases outside the gene matches. Germline CDR1 and CDR2: SGHDT and YYEEEE. The CDR3 bases are TGTGCCAGCAGCTCGGAAACAGGGGATTCACCCCTCCACTTT. Translating gives CASSSETGDSPLHF.

The rearrangement joins TRBV7-2 to TRBJ2-3, with 8 positions matching TRBD2. There are 17 residues in the CDR3. V was clipped by 1 base and J by 4 bases; unmatched bases: 10. Germline values: CDR1 SGHTA, CDR2 FQGNSA. As DNA, the CDR3 is TGTGCCAGCAGCTTAGAGGCTAGCGGGCTAGGCGCAGATACGCAGTATTTT. This translates into CASSLEASGLGADTQYF.

The chain couples TRBV7-3 to TRBJ2-2, with a possible D match to TRBD1 (6 bases). Trimming stripped 2 bases from V and 6 bases from J, with 7 bases between. The length of the CDR3 is 13 residues. From germline, CDR1 is SGHTA and CDR2 FQGTGA. The DNA for the CDR3 is TGTGCCAGCAGCTTATCAGGGGCCGGGGAGCTGTTTTTT. It yields the protein CASSLSGAGELFF.

J is TRBJ2-2 and V is TRBV10-3; D is possibly TRBD2 (7 bases). Germline-derived CDR1 and CDR2 are ENHRY and SYGVKD. This CDR3 spans 15 amino acids. V lost 3 bases to trimming and J lost 0 bases, with 8 bases between them. The CDR3 here is CAISEGGANTGELFF. CDR3 sequence (DNA): TGTGCCATCAGTGAAGGGGGGGCGAACACCGGGGAGCTGTTTTTT.

The chain recombines TRBV19 with TRBJ2-7, with 12 bases identical to TRBD2. CDR3 length equals 16 residues. The germline CDR1 and CDR2 sequences are LNHDA and SQIVND (reference sequence). Unmatched junction bases numbered 7, after V lost 3 bases and J lost 4 bases. CDR3: CASSIHTSGRWYEQYF. The CDR3 DNA is TGTGCCAGTAGTATCCACACTAGCGGGAGGTGGTACGAGCAGTACTTC.

This clone was counted only a few times. The V and J genes are TRBV7-3 and TRBJ2-5; D possibly corresponds to TRBD2 (5 bases). V lost 0 bases and J lost 5, with 13 bases in between. Germline V gene sequence: CDR1 SGHTA, CDR2 FQGTGA. CDR3 length equals 15 residues. The CDR3 nucleotides read TGTGCCAGCAGCTTAACGAGGGCTAGCCTGGAGACCCAGTACTTC. Residues: CASSLTRASLETQYF.

This chain links TRBV4-3 with TRBJ2-6, with TRBD1 identical over 8 bases. This CDR3 has 19 residues. V was clipped by 0 bases and J by 0 bases; unmatched bases: 7. Germline V CDR1 and CDR2: LGHNA, YSLEER. The CDR3 DNA sequence: TGCGCCAGCAGCCAAGACAGGGGGCGGAGGGGCTCTGGGGCCAACGTCCTGACTTTC. Translation: CASSQDRGRRGSGANVLTF.

The V and J genes are TRBV2 and TRBJ2-1; 7 bases are a match to TRBD1. V gave up 1 base and J gave up 8 bases; unmatched junction bases: 8. This CDR3 is built from 15 residues. Germline-derived CDR1 and CDR2 are SNHLY and FYNNEI. The CDR3 region has the DNA TGTGCCAGCAGTGAAGAAGGGGGCCACCTCGATGAGCAGTTCTTC. Residues: CASSEEGGHLDEQFF.

CDR3 nucleotide sequence: TGTGCCAGCAGCGAGAGCCTATCCCTCGGAGATACGCAGTATTTT. Residues: CASSESLSLGDTQYF. This chain connects TRBV9 to TRBJ2-3; D not certain. Germline CDR1 is SGDLS and CDR2 is YYNGEE. This CDR3 is built from 15 residues. V was pared by 3 bases and J by 5 bases, with 16 bases between.

This sequence joins TRBV2 and TRBJ2-3; a weak D match, TRBD1 (5 bases). The germline V and J ends were trimmed by 5 bases and 0 bases, with 12 bases remaining between them. Germline CDR1 is SNHLY and CDR2 is FYNNEI. This CDR3 contains 15 residues. CDR3 sequence: CASSLTGTSTDTQYF. The CDR3 nucleotides read TGTGCCAGCAGTCTTACAGGAACTAGCACAGATACGCAGTATTTT.

On this clone: This CDR3 is also generated by other DNA sequences in the sample. The CDR3 region is CASSSGGYGYTF. CDR3 in DNA: TGTGCCAGCAGTTCCGGGGGCTATGGCTACACCTTC. The chain employs TRBV28 and TRBJ1-2; perhaps TRBD1 as D (5 bases). The germline CDR1 and CDR2 sequences are MDHEN and SYDVKM. The CDR3 spans 12 residues. With 4 bases removed from V and 4 bases from J, the gap between germline ends came to 7 bases.

CDR3: CATSPSGGTYNEQFF. DNA for the CDR3: TGTGCCACCAGCCCTAGCGGGGGAACCTACAATGAGCAGTTCTTC. The chain recombines TRBV15 with TRBJ2-1; 10 nucleotides line up with TRBD2. Germline V lookup: CDR1 LNHNV, CDR2 YYDKDF (reference sequence). The length of the CDR3 is 15 residues. The V segment lost 5 bases and the J segment 2 bases; nucleotides outside the gene matches: 3.

This clone was seen more than once but under ten times. The chain is built from TRBV10-3 and TRBJ2-5; 9 bases agree with TRBD2. The CDR3 runs 13 residues. Germline V CDR1 and CDR2: ENHRY, SYGVKD. Losses at the gene ends were 6 bases for V and 5 bases for J; bases not matched to a gene: 4. CDR3 nucleotide sequence: TGTGCCATCAGGGGACTAGCTCGGGAGACCCAGTACTTC. It specifies CAIRGLARETQYF.

This chain uses TRBV28 with TRBJ2-6; D not resolved. V was pared by 2 bases and J by 0 bases, with 5 bases between. CDR1 is MDHEN, CDR2 SYDVKM, per germline. The CDR3 covers 15 residues. The CDR3 loop reads CASSLLSSGANVLTF. The DNA of the CDR3 is TGTGCCAGCAGTTTACTCAGCTCTGGGGCCAACGTCCTGACTTTC.

This sequence joins TRBV9 and TRBJ2-3, with TRBD1 matching 7 bases. The CDR3 is 14 amino acids. Germline assignment: CDR1 SGDLS and CDR2 YYNGEE. V shed 3 bases and J 3 bases; nucleotides not matched to a gene: 4. The CDR3: CASSANRGTDTQYF. The CDR3, as DNA: TGTGCCAGCAGCGCCAACAGGGGAACAGATACGCAGTATTTT. Looking up the rest from reference TRBV9 and TRBJ2-3 gives the full variable domain: DSGVTQTPKHLITATGQRVTLRCSPRSGDLSVYWYQQSLDQGLQFLIQYYNGEERAKGNILERFSAQQFPDLHSELNLSSLELGDSALYFCASSANRGTDTQYFGPGTRLTVL.

J is TRBJ2-1 and V is TRBV19; D is undetermined. Trimming removed 1 base at V and 8 bases at J, with 9 bases between. The CDR3 contains 13 residues. Germline V gives CDR1 LNHDA, CDR2 SQIVND (reference sequence). This chain's CDR3 is CASSIGSKHEQFF. CDR3 nucleotides: TGTGCCAGTAGTATAGGAAGTAAGCATGAGCAGTTCTTC.

The chain uses TRBV5-6 and TRBJ2-2, with a tentative D call TRBD1 (5 bases). CDR1 SGHDT and CDR2 YYEEEE come from the germline V gene. V shed 4 bases and J shed 4 bases, with 11 bases lying between them. The CDR3 spans 14 residues. Here the CDR3 reads CASSEAGLTGELFF. The CDR3 nucleotides read TGTGCCAGCAGCGAGGCAGGGCTCACCGGGGAGCTGTTTTTT.

The chain joins TRBV7-7 to TRBJ2-2; 7 bases line up with TRBD1. The CDR3 extends over 14 amino acids. After removal of 5 bases from V and 3 bases from J, the junction contained 3 bases not matched to a gene. Germline values: CDR1 SSHAT, CDR2 FNYEAQ (reference sequence). DNA of the CDR3: TGTGCCAGCAGCAGAGACAGGGACACCGGGGAGCTGTTTTTT. Encoded protein: CASSRDRDTGELFF.

This chain uses TRBV5-6 with TRBJ1-5; the match to TRBD1 covers 8 bases. The CDR3 totals 15 residues. CDR1 and CDR2 from the germline V gene are SGHDT and YYEEEE. Trimming removed 6 bases from V and 2 bases from J; junction bases left unmatched: 7. The CDR3 spells CASKQGVSGNQPQHF. The CDR3 DNA follows: TGTGCCAGCAAACAGGGGGTGTCCGGCAATCAGCCCCAGCATTTT. Looking up the rest from reference TRBV5-6 and TRBJ1-5 gives the full variable domain: DAGVTQSPTHLIKTRGQQVTLRCSPKSGHDTVSWYQQALGQGPQFIFQYYEEEERQRGNFPDRFSGHQFPNYSSELNVNALLLGDSALYLCASKQGVSGNQPQHFGDGTRLSIL.

The V and J genes are TRBV7-2 and TRBJ2-4; 7 nucleotides match TRBD2. CDR3 size: 16 residues. Germline loops: CDR1 SGHTA, CDR2 FQGNSA. V was clipped by 4 bases and J by 0 bases; unmatched bases: 6. The CDR3 loop is CASSSRASGAKNIQYF. The CDR3, as DNA: TGTGCCAGCAGCTCACGGGCTAGCGGAGCCAAAAACATTCAGTACTTC.

The rearrangement links TRBV6-5 to TRBJ2-1, with D possibly TRBD1 on 6 matching bases. V lost 5 bases and J lost 9, with 17 bases in between. The CDR3 is 14 amino acids. Germline V gives CDR1 MNHEY, CDR2 SVGAGI. CDR3: CASSPYRVTGEQFF. CDR3 DNA sequence: TGTGCCAGCAGTCCCTACAGGGTAACCGGTGAGCAGTTCTTC.